The rows below give T cell receptor beta chains drawn from one sample of a study of early T cells in non-severe SARS-CoV-2 infection. TCRdb redid the calling of the 5' RACE reads with MiXCR, one entry per CDR3 protein. The sample includes tens of thousands of distinct CDR3 sequences, around 11% of them seen just once. The source material was whole blood, sampled at baseline. The receptors were sampled from an adult who was a healthcare worker with PCR-confirmed SARS-CoV-2 infection or an uninfected control (not recorded which). CDR3s include the opening cysteine and the closing phenylalanine or tryptophan. D genes are given only for firm matches. For some rows the clone size is stated as once, few or many, or as a class when expanded; others skip it.

d_call	v_call	j_call	clone_size	cdr3_nt	cdr3_aa
TRBD2	TRBV10-3	TRBJ2-7	-	TGTGCCATCAGTGGAACTAGCGGTCCCTACGAGCAGTACTTC	CAISGTSGPYEQYF
TRBD2	TRBV20-1	TRBJ2-7	-	TGCAGTGCTAGAGCCCCCACTAGCGGGGGTTTATACGAGCAGTACTTC	CSARAPTSGGLYEQYF
-	TRBV5-6	TRBJ2-1	-	TGTGCCAGCAGGTTTTTTGGCAATGAGCAGTTCTTC	CASRFFGNEQFF
TRBD1	TRBV12-3/TRBV12-4	TRBJ2-1	few	TGTGCCAGCAGTTTCCCCACCTCCGGGACAGGGTCCTGGGGTGAGCAGTTCTTC	CASSFPTSGTGSWGEQFF
-	TRBV7-2	TRBJ2-2	-	TGTGCCAGCAGCAGACAGTCCACCGGGGAGCTGTTTTTT	CASSRQSTGELFF
TRBD1	TRBV30	TRBJ1-6	few	TGTGCCTGGCGGGGACAGGGTAATTCACCCCTCCACTTT	CAWRGQGNSPLHF
-	TRBV3-1	TRBJ2-1	-	TGTGCCAGCAGCCAAGTCTGGGGCCCGCGAGGGGAGCAGTTCTTC	CASSQVWGPRGEQFF
-	TRBV15	TRBJ1-2	many	TGTGCCACCAGCAGAGATGCCGTAGCCTATGGCTACACCTTC	CATSRDAVAYGYTF
TRBD1	TRBV3-1	TRBJ2-7	once	TGTGCCAGCAGCCTCGGGACAGGGGGTTATGAGCAGTACTTC	CASSLGTGGYEQYF
-	TRBV25-1	TRBJ1-2	-	TGTGCCAGCAGTCAGGGGAGAGGTAACTATGGCTACACCTTC	CASSQGRGNYGYTF
-	TRBV6-1	TRBJ1-1	-	TGTGCCAGCAGTGAGAGGGCAGGGAAAGGCAATCCTGAAGCTTTCTTT	CASSERAGKGNPEAFF
-	TRBV7-2	TRBJ2-5	many	TGTGCCAGCAGCTTAGTGGCAGAAGAGCCCCAGTACTTC	CASSLVAEEPQYF